This T cell receptor (beta chain) was recovered during a study of blood T cell repertoires in COVID-19. Method: immunoSEQ multiplex PCR; TCRdb's copy keeps in-frame clones and lacks some. The profile shows over 250,000 clones, over 75% of them singletons. The CDR3 has 15 residues. The V segment lost 6 bases and the J segment 7 bases; nucleotides outside the gene matches: 13. Germline V gives CDR1 KGHSH, CDR2 LQKENI. The V gene is TRBV18, the J gene TRBJ2-3, with 7 bases identical to TRBD2. This clonotype originated in a woman between 65 and 79 years old with acute or convalescent COVID-19. Sequencing was carried out using peripheral blood. Here the CDR3 reads CASSPPAGTQYTQYF. The CDR3 region has the DNA TGTGCCAGCTCCCCGCCAGCGGGAACACAATATACGCAGTATTTT.